These 8 T cell receptor beta chains share one sample of origin, sequenced in a study of tissue T cells after allogeneic stem cell transplantation. Sequencing used immunoSEQ multiplex PCR; TCRdb keeps in-frame clones, though not all of them. The sample lists 25,000 to 30,000 clones, around 86% occurring once. Sequencing was performed on blood, taken before transplantation. Every receptor here comes from a woman aged 18-49 years who later had graft-versus-host disease after an allogeneic stem cell transplant.

The rearrangement joins TRBV6-4 to TRBJ1-1, with D hard to call. Trimming removed 0 bases at V and 1 base at J, with 3 bases between. Germline lookup yields CDR1 MRHNA and CDR2 SNTAGT. The CDR3 length is 13 residues. The CDR3 DNA sequence: TGTGCCAGCAGTGACTCTCAGAACACTGAAGCTTTCTTT. It specifies CASSDSQNTEAFF.

V usage is TRBV7-6 and J usage is TRBJ2-3; 10 nucleotides line up with TRBD2. The CDR3 contains 16 residues. CDR1 is SGHVS, CDR2 FNYEAQ, per germline. The junction had 7 bases not matched to a gene; V was cut back by 1 base and J by 6 bases. CDR3 sequence reads: CASSLGLRTSGDTQYF. CDR3 DNA: TGTGCCAGCAGCTTAGGGCTGAGGACTAGCGGCGATACGCAGTATTTT.

This sequence joins TRBV5-4 and TRBJ1-1; D uncertain. Germline V gives CDR1 SGHNT, CDR2 YYREEE (reference sequence). This CDR3 contains 12 residues. With 2 bases removed from V and 1 base from J, the gap between germline ends came to 3 bases. The DNA for the CDR3 is TGTGCCAGCAGCTTTAGGAACACTGAAGCTTTCTTT. This translates into CASSFRNTEAFF.

The chain joins TRBV19 to TRBJ2-5, with 9 bases lining up with TRBD1. The CDR3 loop spans 17 amino acids. The junction had 13 bases not matched to a gene; V was cut back by 3 bases and J by 5 bases. CDR1 and CDR2 from the germline V gene are LNHDA and SQIVND (reference sequence). Here the CDR3 DNA reads TGTGCCAGTAGTATTAGAACCGGGACAGGGTTGAGTGAGACCCAGTACTTC. Translating gives CASSIRTGTGLSETQYF.

This clone is classed as medium-sized. The chain links TRBV7-9 to TRBJ1-2, with D maybe TRBD1 (6 bases). The CDR3 totals 14 residues. Trimming took 8 bases from V and 4 from J, leaving 17 bases between them. The germline CDR1 and CDR2 sequences are SEHNR and FQNEAQ (reference sequence). The CDR3 loop is CASLITSTGYGYTF. Written as DNA, the CDR3 is TGTGCCAGCCTAATTACCTCGACAGGCTATGGCTACACCTTC.

The J gene is TRBJ2-1, the V gene TRBV6-2 or TRBV6-3; possible D gene TRBD1, 5 bases. Trimming shortened V by 1 base and J by 8 bases, and 12 bases separated the two germline ends. The CDR3 spans 14 residues. Germline assignment: CDR1 MNHEY and CDR2 SVGEGT. Here the CDR3 reads CASSYYSQGYEQFF. The CDR3 DNA reads as TGTGCCAGCAGTTACTACAGTCAGGGCTATGAGCAGTTCTTC.

The chain is built from TRBV21-1 and TRBJ2-3; the table's D call TRBD2 went unverified against the DNA. TRBV21-1 is a pseudogene. There are 16 residues in the CDR3. The DNA for the CDR3 is TGTGCCAGCATCAAAGATCCTAGCGGGACGGCAGATACGCAGTATTTT. Translating it yields CASIKDPSGTADTQYF.

This clone showed up just once. The V gene is TRBV30, the J gene TRBJ1-1; TRBD1 aligns across 9 bases. This CDR3 is built from 14 residues. From germline, CDR1 is GTSNPN and CDR2 SVGIG (reference sequence). J was trimmed by 4 bases and V by 0 bases; bases with no gene match: 3. CDR3 in amino acids: CAWSVLGQGTEAFF. The CDR3 DNA sequence: TGTGCCTGGAGTGTACTGGGACAGGGCACTGAAGCTTTCTTT.